This T cell receptor beta chain was sequenced during a study of T cells after yellow fever vaccination. The study, taken as a whole, reports: It was a small share of clonotypes that appeared in both CD4 and CD8 compartments.

Worth noting for this clonotype: What it binds is unknown.

Germline CDR1 is SGHRS and CDR2 is YFSETQ. CDR3 length equals 14 residues. The V end lost 2 bases, the J end lost 5 bases, and 13 bases lay between the germline ends. Each CDR3 protein is one row after TCRdb ran MiXCR on the 5' RACE reads. The table has 550,000 or so distinct CDR3 sequences, 15% to 20% seen once. The TCR comes from a man in his thirties or forties who received the YFV17D yellow fever vaccine. V gene TRBV5-1 combines with J gene TRBJ2-5; D is possibly TRBD2 (5 bases). This specimen consisted of PBMCs, obtained 15 days after the yellow fever booster vaccination. The CDR3 region has the DNA TGCGCCAGCAGCTTCGGCGAGGGCTTGGAGACCCAGTACTTC. It translates to CASSFGEGLETQYF. Full variable domain (remainder filled in from reference TRBV5-1 and TRBJ2-5): KAGVTQTPRYLIKTRGQQVTLSCSPISGHRSVSWYQQTPGQGLQFLFEYFSETQRNKGNFPGRFSGRQFSNSRSEMNVSTLELGDSALYLCASSFGEGLETQYFGPGTRLLVL.